The 27 T cell receptor beta chains below all came from one sample that was sequenced in a study of blood T cell repertoires in COVID-19. The repertoire was sequenced with immunoSEQ multiplex PCR; TCRdb's copy has only in-frame clones and lacks some. The sample has approximately 63,000 clones; approximately 79% are singletons. Sequenced material: peripheral blood. These TCRs come from a woman in her 70s with acute or convalescent COVID-19.

This chain connects TRBV7-9 to TRBJ2-5; D is perhaps TRBD2 (7 bases). Germline V CDR1 and CDR2: SEHNR, FQNEAQ (reference sequence). The V gene lost 7 bases and the J gene lost 4 bases, with 22 bases spanning the gap. The CDR3 contains 16 residues. The CDR3 here is CASTPPGGGLTETQYF. The CDR3 DNA is TGTGCCAGCACCCCTCCGGGCGGGGGCCTGACAGAGACCCAGTACTTC.

The chain combines TRBV10-3 with TRBJ1-1; TRBD1 agrees at 7 bases. Germline values: CDR1 ENHRY, CDR2 SYGVKD. The CDR3 is 15 amino acids. V lost 2 bases to trimming and J lost 1 base; unmatched junction nucleotides: 4. CDR3 nucleotide sequence: TGTGCCATCAGTGAGGAGGGACAGACGAACACTGAAGCTTTCTTT. Residues: CAISEEGQTNTEAFF.

The rearrangement joins TRBV5-6 to TRBJ2-7; 8 positions agree with TRBD2. The CDR3 spans 15 residues. The junction had 5 bases not matched to a gene; V was cut back by 0 bases and J by 3 bases. Germline lookup yields CDR1 SGHDT and CDR2 YYEEEE. CDR3 nucleotides: TGTGCCAGCAGCTTGGCGGGGGGGAATAACTACGAGCAGTACTTC. It encodes CASSLAGGNNYEQYF. Together with reference TRBV5-6 and TRBJ2-7, the CDR3 gives the full variable domain: DAGVTQSPTHLIKTRGQQVTLRCSPKSGHDTVSWYQQALGQGPQFIFQYYEEEERQRGNFPDRFSGHQFPNYSSELNVNALLLGDSALYLCASSLAGGNNYEQYFGPGTRLTVT.

The chain employs TRBV7-2 and TRBJ1-1, with 8 bases aligning to TRBD1. CDR1 and CDR2 (germline): SGHTA, FQGNSA. The CDR3 has 15 amino acids. Trimming removed 4 bases from V and 5 bases from J; junction bases left unmatched: 9. CDR3: CASSYFWTGKTEAFF. In nucleotides, the CDR3 is TGTGCCAGCAGCTATTTTTGGACAGGGAAAACTGAAGCTTTCTTT.

CDR3 sequence reads: CASSLDPRPGTGNEKLFF. CDR3 in DNA: TGCGCCAGCAGCTTAGACCCACGCCCCGGGACAGGGAATGAAAAACTGTTTTTT. This chain links TRBV5-1 with TRBJ1-4; TRBD1 aligns across 9 bases. CDR1 SGHRS and CDR2 YFSETQ come from the germline V gene. The CDR3 sequence is 18 residues long. The junction had 13 bases not matched to a gene; V was cut back by 2 bases and J by 5 bases.

The V gene is TRBV7-8, the J gene TRBJ1-5, with 7 bases identical to TRBD1. CDR1 is SGHVS, CDR2 FQNEAQ, per germline. CDR3 length: 13 amino acids. Trimming took 4 bases from V and 7 from J; bases not matched to a gene: 4. For the CDR3, the DNA is TGTGCCAGCAGCTCACAGGGGTTCCAGCCCCAGCATTTT. Amino acid sequence: CASSSQGFQPQHF.

The chain has TRBV4-2 and TRBJ2-3, with 8 bases fitting TRBD2. V lost 0 bases to trimming and J lost 2 bases; unmatched junction nucleotides: 7. The CDR3 has 17 residues. Germline V gives CDR1 LGHNA, CDR2 YNFKEQ. CDR3 in DNA: TGTGCCAGCAGCCAAGACCTACTAGCGGAGGCCACAGATACGCAGTATTTT. It is translated as CASSQDLLAEATDTQYF.

This clone was detected a few times. V gene TRBV4-1 combines with J gene TRBJ1-2; 10 nucleotides align to TRBD1. The CDR3 totals 16 residues. In germline, CDR1 is MGHRA, CDR2 YSYEKL. In DNA form, the CDR3 reads TGCCCCACCAGCCCCCTCGGGGGGACAGGGGTGTATGGCTACACCTTC. Translating gives CPTSPLGGTGVYGYTF.

This rearrangement joins TRBV7-3 to TRBJ2-3; 11 bases are a match to TRBD2. The CDR3 has 14 amino acids. Germline trimming cut 5 bases from V and 6 bases from J; bases unmatched to any gene: 4. Germline V gene lookup returns CDR1 SGHTA and CDR2 FQGTGA. The CDR3 DNA follows: TGTGCCAGCAGCGCGACTAGCGGGGCGGATACGCAGTATTTT. This codes for CASSATSGADTQYF. The variable domain in full, with the rest retrieved from reference TRBV7-3 and TRBJ2-3, is GAGVSQTPSNKVTEKGKYVELRCDPISGHTALYWYRQSLGQGPEFLIYFQGTGAADDSGLPNDRFFAVRPEGSVSTLKIQRTERGDSAVYLCASSATSGADTQYFGPGTRLTVL.

This clone appeared once. The chain recombines TRBV5-1 with TRBJ2-7, with D possibly being TRBD2 (6 bases). The length of the CDR3 is 16 residues. Trimming shortened V by 4 bases and J by 7 bases, and 24 bases separated the two germline ends. Germline V gene lookup returns CDR1 SGHRS and CDR2 YFSETQ. The CDR3 DNA is TGCGCCAGCAGCACAAAGGAGGGTGGCCCAGACGTTGAGCAGTACTTC. Protein: CASSTKEGGPDVEQYF.

The rearrangement joins TRBV19 to TRBJ2-7, with 9 bases fitting TRBD2. The germline V gene has CDR1 LNHDA and CDR2 SQIVND (reference sequence). V lost 3 bases, J lost 3 bases, and 3 bases stayed unmatched. This CDR3 comprises 14 residues. The CDR3 DNA reads as TGTGCCAGTAGTATTCTAGCGGGGTACTACGAGCAGTACTTC. The encoded protein is CASSILAGYYEQYF.

The rearrangement uses TRBV7-2 and TRBJ2-3; D is perhaps TRBD2 (7 bases). The V end was cut by 6 bases, the J end by 2 bases, with 12 bases between. Germline CDR1 SGHTA, CDR2 FQGNSA. This CDR3 is 14 amino acids long. The CDR3 sequence: CASRRGGNTDTQYF. As DNA, the CDR3 is TGTGCCAGCAGGAGGGGGGGCAACACAGATACGCAGTATTTT. Filled out from reference TRBV7-2 and TRBJ2-3, the complete variable domain reads GAGVSQSPSNKVTEKGKDVELRCDPISGHTALYWYRQSLGQGLEFLIYFQGNSAPDKSGLPSDRFSAERTGGSVSTLTIQRTQQEDSAVYLCASRRGGNTDTQYFGPGTRLTVL.

The J gene is TRBJ1-5, the V gene TRBV2; a weak D match, TRBD1 (6 bases). This CDR3 is 16 amino acids long. Trimming took 6 bases from V and 2 from J, leaving 17 bases between them. Germline CDR1 and CDR2: SNHLY and FYNNEI. The CDR3 coding sequence is TGTGCCAGCAGAGGGGGTGGCAGGGCCGGCAATCAGCCCCAGCATTTT. Protein product: CASRGGGRAGNQPQHF.

The J gene is TRBJ1-3, the V gene TRBV5-6, with TRBD1 matching 7 bases. The CDR3 is 14 residues long. With 2 bases clipped from V and 2 bases from J, the junction kept 1 base outside the gene matches. In germline, CDR1 is SGHDT, CDR2 YYEEEE. In DNA, the CDR3 is TGTGCCAGCAGCTTAACAGGGGCTGGAAACACCATATATTTT. Translated, it gives CASSLTGAGNTIYF.

This clone was observed a few times. This rearrangement joins TRBV4-1 to TRBJ2-3; 9 bases fit TRBD2. Germline-derived CDR1 and CDR2 are MGHRA and YSYEKL. The V and J ends lost 4 bases and 2 bases, in that order; junction bases with no gene match: 13. This CDR3 is 18 amino acids long. This chain's CDR3 is CASSPRGSGGADTDTQYF. CDR3 in DNA: TGCGCCAGCAGCCCTCGCGGTAGCGGGGGAGCTGACACAGATACGCAGTATTTT.

The gene calls are TRBV27 and TRBJ2-7; TRBD1 aligns across 9 bases. Per germline, CDR1 MNHEY and CDR2 SMNVEV (reference sequence). With V trimmed by 5 bases and J by 6 bases, 8 bases remained unmatched. This CDR3 comprises 14 residues. The DNA of the CDR3 is TGTGCCAGCAGTACCGGACAGGGGCGAAGCGAGCAGTACTTC. Protein product: CASSTGQGRSEQYF.

The rearrangement links TRBV15 to TRBJ1-2, with 9 bases identical to TRBD1. The CDR3 contains 12 residues. Trimming took 11 bases from V and 8 from J; bases not matched to a gene: 9. Germline assignment: CDR1 LNHNV and CDR2 YYDKDF (reference sequence). The CDR3 reads CASARDREGYTF. The DNA of the CDR3 is TGTGCCTCTGCCCGGGACAGGGAAGGCTACACCTTC.

This chain connects TRBV5-1 to TRBJ2-5; TRBD2 agrees at 12 bases. This CDR3 spans 17 amino acids. The V segment lost 1 base and the J segment 4 bases; nucleotides outside the gene matches: 8. CDR1 SGHRS and CDR2 YFSETQ come from the germline V gene. The CDR3 region has the DNA TGCGCCAGCAGCTTGAGCCTACTAGCGGGGGGTGGAGAGACCCAGTACTTC. This gives the protein CASSLSLLAGGGETQYF.

The CDR3 DNA follows: TGTGCCAGCAGCGAGACAGTGAACACTGAAGCTTTCTTT. As protein: CASSETVNTEAFF. This rearrangement joins TRBV9 to TRBJ1-1; D possibly corresponds to TRBD1 (5 bases). The V gene's germline CDR1 is SGDLS and CDR2 YYNGEE. Trimming left V 3 bases short and J 0 bases short, with 6 bases between. This CDR3 has 13 amino acids.

As DNA, the CDR3 is TGTGCCAGCAGCCCGGGACTAGCGGGGGGGCACGAGACCCAGTACTTC. It yields the protein CASSPGLAGGHETQYF. V is TRBV4-2 and J is TRBJ2-5; TRBD2 matches at 16 bases. The V segment lost 4 bases and the J segment 5 bases; nucleotides outside the gene matches: 4. This CDR3 has 16 residues. Germline V lookup: CDR1 LGHNA, CDR2 YNFKEQ.

The rearrangement uses TRBV9 and TRBJ2-3; 8 bases fit TRBD2. The CDR3 extends over 14 amino acids. V shed 3 bases, J shed 4 bases, and the junction held 4 bases outside the gene matches. Germline values: CDR1 SGDLS, CDR2 YYNGEE. This CDR3 is CASSEGRGADTQYF. The DNA for the CDR3 is TGTGCCAGCAGCGAGGGGCGGGGGGCAGATACGCAGTATTTT.

There are a few counts of this clone. The chain employs TRBV3-1 (or the pseudogene TRBV3-2) and TRBJ1-1; no definite D call. The length of the CDR3 is 13 residues. Deletions cut 4 bases from V and 2 bases from J, with 8 bases between. Looked up from germline, CDR1 is LGHDT and CDR2 is YNNKEL (reference sequence). The DNA for the CDR3 is TGTGCCAGCAGCCGCGGATCAAACACTGAAGCTTTCTTT. Its protein is CASSRGSNTEAFF.

J is TRBJ1-5 and V is TRBV6-5; 9 bases map to TRBD1. Germline V gene data show CDR1 as MNHEY and CDR2 as SVGAGI. Unmatched junction bases numbered 3, after V lost 5 bases and J lost 4 bases. The CDR3 runs to 14 residues. The CDR3 here is CASSRQGGNQPQHF. CDR3 DNA: TGTGCCAGCAGTAGACAGGGGGGGAATCAGCCCCAGCATTTT.

V is TRBV24-1 and J is TRBJ1-5, with 11 bases lining up with TRBD1. This CDR3 region has 14 residues. J lost 7 bases, V lost 5 bases, and 3 bases had no gene match. Germline V gene lookup returns CDR1 KGHDR and CDR2 SFDVKD. CDR3 sequence (DNA): TGTGCCACCAGTGGGACAGGGGGCGTGCAGCCCCAGCATTTT. Amino acid sequence: CATSGTGGVQPQHF.

This rearrangement joins TRBV9 to TRBJ2-1; 9 bases fit TRBD2. CDR1 SGDLS and CDR2 YYNGEE come from the germline V gene. This CDR3 is built from 16 residues. Trimming removed 3 bases from V and 8 bases from J; junction bases left unmatched: 12. CDR3 loop: CASSAQAGLAGDEQFF. The CDR3, as DNA: TGTGCCAGCAGCGCCCAAGCGGGACTAGCTGGGGATGAGCAGTTCTTC. Supplemented by reference TRBV9 and TRBJ2-1, the full variable domain reads DSGVTQTPKHLITATGQRVTLRCSPRSGDLSVYWYQQSLDQGLQFLIQYYNGEERAKGNILERFSAQQFPDLHSELNLSSLELGDSALYFCASSAQAGLAGDEQFFGPGTRLTVL.

The genes are TRBV5-1 and TRBJ2-5; perhaps TRBD2 as D (5 bases). This CDR3 has 15 residues. The V gene's germline CDR1 is SGHRS and CDR2 YFSETQ. V lost 4 bases to trimming and J lost 2 bases, with 15 bases between them. CDR3 in amino acids: CASSAKGGLQETQYF. CDR3 in DNA: TGCGCCAGCAGCGCCAAGGGCGGGCTTCAAGAGACCCAGTACTTC. The variable domain in full, completed from reference TRBV5-1 and TRBJ2-5, reads KAGVTQTPRYLIKTRGQQVTLSCSPISGHRSVSWYQQTPGQGLQFLFEYFSETQRNKGNFPGRFSGRQFSNSRSEMNVSTLELGDSALYLCASSAKGGLQETQYFGPGTRLLVL.

As concerns this clone: Different DNA sequences within this sample yield the same CDR3. The chain uses TRBV10-3 and TRBJ1-6; possible D gene TRBD1, 6 bases. Germline CDR1 ENHRY, CDR2 SYGVKD. The CDR3 covers 15 residues. V was shortened by 2 bases and J by 1 base, with 6 bases between the two germline ends. The CDR3 DNA follows: TGTGCCATCAGTGAGCAGGGGTCCTATAATTCACCCCTCCACTTT. Translating it yields CAISEQGSYNSPLHF.